Listed below are T cell receptor beta chains from one sample, sequenced in a study of CD4 T cells in relation to SARS-CoV-2 and coronaviruses. Generated by immunoSEQ multiplex PCR, the TCRdb table keeps only in-frame clones and is missing some. There are some 65,000 clones in the sample; about 90% occur only once, and 1.5% to 2% lies in the top ten. Sequences were obtained from memory CD4+ T cells from PBMCs. The receptors were gathered from a human donor in good health. CDR3s include the opening cysteine and the closing phenylalanine or tryptophan. The D gene is left open where the match is weak. Clone size, where shown, is once, few, many, or a class for clones that have expanded.

j_call clone_size d_call cdr3_length v_call cdr3_nt cdr3_aa
TRBJ2-1 once TRBD2 16 TRBV6-6 TGTGCCAGCATAGCGGGTGAGACAAATCAAGACAATGAGCAGTTCTTC CASIAGETNQDNEQFF
TRBJ1-5 NA NA 15 TRBV6-2/TRBV6-3 TGTGCCAGCAGTAGCTGGACGGTCAGCAATCAGCCCCAGCATTTT CASSSWTVSNQPQHF
TRBJ1-6 NA NA 16 TRBV28 TGTGCCAGCAACAGTAACGGGGCTGTAGGTAATTCACCCCTCCACTTT CASNSNGAVGNSPLHF
TRBJ1-4 once NA 16 TRBV7-2 TGTGCCAGCAGCTTAGGGGGGGCGGGCACTAATGAAAAACTGTTTTTT CASSLGGAGTNEKLFF
TRBJ2-3 NA TRBD2 15 TRBV7-9 TGTGCCAGCAGCCCCGGGACTAGCGGGGCAGATACGCAGTATTTT CASSPGTSGADTQYF
TRBJ2-1 once NA 12 TRBV14 TGTGCCAGCAGCCAAGCTAACAATGAGCAGTTCTTC CASSQANNEQFF
TRBJ1-5 NA TRBD1 15 TRBV5-1 TGCGCCAGCAGCGCTATAGGGGGCGGCAATCAGCCCCAGCATTTT CASSAIGGGNQPQHF
TRBJ1-2 once NA 13 TRBV6-5 TGTGCCAGCAGGGAGACAGTGTCGAGGGGCTACACCTTC CASRETVSRGYTF
TRBJ1-4 NA NA 15 TRBV5-1 TGCGCCAGCAGCTTGGACACCGCAACTAATGAAAAACTGTTTTTT CASSLDTATNEKLFF
TRBJ1-5 NA NA 14 TRBV5-1 TGCGCCAGCAGCTTACAGGGTGGCAATCAGCCCCAGCATTTT CASSLQGGNQPQHF
TRBJ1-3 NA NA 16 TRBV16 TGTGCCAGCAGCCAGAGCTATACCAACTCTGGAAACACCATATATTTT CASSQSYTNSGNTIYF
TRBJ1-5 NA NA 15 TRBV28 TGTGCCAGCAGTTTAGGGGCAGGGGAAGGTCAGCCCCAGCATTTT CASSLGAGEGQPQHF
TRBJ2-5 NA TRBD2 16 TRBV5-1 TGCGCCAGCAGCATTGGACTAGCGGGGGGGCCCGAGACCCAGTACTTC CASSIGLAGGPETQYF
TRBJ1-1 NA NA 13 TRBV12-3/TRBV12-4 TGTGCCAGCAGTCCCGACAGGTCCACTGAAGCTTTCTTT CASSPDRSTEAFF
TRBJ2-1 NA NA 13 TRBV9 TGTGCCAGCAGCGTAGGTCTTAACAATGAGCAGTTCTTC CASSVGLNNEQFF
TRBJ2-1 NA TRBD1 15 TRBV5-1 TGCGCCAGCAGCTTACTCGGGACAGGTTACAATGAGCAGTTCTTC CASSLLGTGYNEQFF
TRBJ2-5 NA NA 14 TRBV27 TGTGCCAGCAGTTCGAAGGGACGGAGAGGGACCCAGTACTTC CASSSKGRRGTQYF
TRBJ2-7 NA NA 15 TRBV5-1 TGCGCCAGCAGCTTTTTAGGGGGTTACTCCTACGAGCAGTACTTC CASSFLGGYSYEQYF
TRBJ1-3 NA NA 15 TRBV5-1 NA CASSTSLGSGNTIYF
TRBJ1-4 NA NA 15 TRBV6-5 TGTGCCAGCAGTTCTAGGACAGCAACTAATGAAAAACTGTTTTTT CASSSRTATNEKLFF
TRBJ2-3 NA NA 13 TRBV19 TGTGCCAGTAGGGGCACGAACACAGATACGCAGTATTTT CASRGTNTDTQYF
TRBJ1-5 NA NA 15 TRBV2 TGTGCCAGCAACCAGGGGATGGATAGGGCTCAGCCCCAGCATTTT CASNQGMDRAQPQHF
TRBJ1-4 NA TRBD1 14 TRBV19 TGTGCCAGTAGTACTGACAGGGATCTAGAAAAACTGTTTTTT CASSTDRDLEKLFF
TRBJ2-1 NA NA 14 TRBV5-1 TGCGCCAGCAGCTTGGACCCACGGCAAAATGAGCAGTTCTTC CASSLDPRQNEQFF
TRBJ2-7 NA TRBD1 14 TRBV9 TGTGCCAGCAGCGACGGACAGGGGTTGGAAGAGCAGTACTTC CASSDGQGLEEQYF
TRBJ2-2 once TRBD2 17 TRBV3-1/TRBV3-2 TGTGCCAGCAGCCCTTTCGGGGGGGCCGATTCGACCGGGGAGCTGTTTTTT CASSPFGGADSTGELFF
TRBJ1-5 NA NA 15 TRBV7-8 TGTGCCAGCAGCCGCAGTAGAGGGGGCAATCAGCCCCAGCATTTT CASSRSRGGNQPQHF
TRBJ2-1 NA TRBD1 16 TRBV7-2 TGTGCCAGCAGCTTAGTGGGGACAGGGGGCTTCAATGAGCAGTTCTTC CASSLVGTGGFNEQFF
TRBJ2-7 NA NA 13 TRBV7-9 TGTGCCAGCAGCCGCGGGACATCCCACGAGCAGTACTTC CASSRGTSHEQYF
TRBJ2-7 NA NA 11 TRBV6-2/TRBV6-3 TGTGCCAGCAGTTACTATTCCGAGCAGTACTTC CASSYYSEQYF
TRBJ2-5 NA NA 14 TRBV6-1 TGTGCCAGCAGTGAACGACAGCCGGGGGAGACCCAGTACTTC CASSERQPGETQYF
TRBJ2-1 NA NA 14 TRBV29-1 TGCAGCGGGACGTTGGGTTTCGTCACAAATGAGCAGTTCTTC CSGTLGFVTNEQFF
TRBJ2-2 NA NA 13 TRBV19 TGTGCCAGTAGTTATCAGGTTACCGGGGAGCTGTTTTTT CASSYQVTGELFF
TRBJ2-7 NA TRBD1 15 TRBV18 TGTGCCAGCTCACCCGGGACAGGTCTCTCCTACGAGCAGTACTTC CASSPGTGLSYEQYF
TRBJ1-5 NA TRBD1 16 TRBV4-2 TGTGCCAGCAGCCAAGACGGAGACAGGGTGGGCCAGCCCCAGCATTTT CASSQDGDRVGQPQHF
TRBJ2-2 NA TRBD2 14 TRBV9 TGTGCCAGCAAGAGTAGCGGGATGGGCGGGGAGCTGTTTTTT CASKSSGMGGELFF
TRBJ1-2 once NA 13 TRBV29-1 TGCAGCGTTGATCCGGCAGCTCGCGGAGGCTACACCTTC CSVDPAARGGYTF
TRBJ2-5 NA TRBD2 15 TRBV6-5 TGTGCCACCAGGCGGGAGGGGGGGCCCCAAGAGACCCAGTACTTC CATRREGGPQETQYF
TRBJ1-1 NA NA 13 TRBV7-3 TGTGCCAGCAGTCCGCAGGGGAACACTGAAGCTTTCTTT CASSPQGNTEAFF
TRBJ1-3 NA NA 13 TRBV4-1 TGCGCCAGCAGCCAAACCAGGGATGACACCATATATTTT CASSQTRDDTIYF
TRBJ2-7 NA TRBD2 18 TRBV4-1 TGCGCCAGCAGCCGTACACTAGCGGGGGGACCTTTCTCCTACGAGCAGTACTTC CASSRTLAGGPFSYEQYF
TRBJ2-3 NA NA 16 TRBV5-1 TGCGCCAGCTCTACGCGGGCTAGCGAGATCACAGATACGCAGTATTTT CASSTRASEITDTQYF
TRBJ2-7 few NA 13 TRBV3-1/TRBV3-2 TGTGCCAGCAGCCATCGAAGGGGTCCCGAGCAGTACTTC CASSHRRGPEQYF
TRBJ1-1 NA TRBD1 16 TRBV18 TGTGCCAGCTCACCTCGGACAGGGGGAGTTGACACTGAAGCTTTCTTT CASSPRTGGVDTEAFF
TRBJ2-2 NA NA 13 TRBV9 TGTGCCAGCAGCGTAGTCGTGGTCGGGGAGCTGTTTTTT CASSVVVVGELFF
TRBJ2-2 NA NA 14 TRBV29-1 TGCAGCGTCCACGGACAGACGAACACCGGGGAGCTGTTTTTT CSVHGQTNTGELFF
TRBJ2-1 NA TRBD1 18 TRBV24-1 TGTGCCACCAGTGATTCTGCTGGGACAGGGGCTGGGTACAATGAGCAGTTCTTC CATSDSAGTGAGYNEQFF
TRBJ2-1 NA NA 15 TRBV28 TGTGCCAGCATGCTTTTTAGCGGCTCCTACAATGAGCAGTTCTTC CASMLFSGSYNEQFF
TRBJ1-5 NA NA 13 TRBV29-1 TGCAGCGTTGGGTCAGGGGACGGGCAGCCCCAGCATTTT CSVGSGDGQPQHF
TRBJ2-6 NA NA 14 TRBV6-2/TRBV6-3 TGTGCCAGCAGTTACGGCTCTGGGGCCAACGTCCTGACTTTC CASSYGSGANVLTF
TRBJ1-1 NA NA 13 TRBV5-6 TGTGCCAGCAGTACCAATAGGAACACTGAAGCTTTCTTT CASSTNRNTEAFF
TRBJ2-3 few NA 12 TRBV11-2 TGTGCCAGCTATGCAGTTTTCGGAACGCAGTATTTT CASYAVFGTQYF
TRBJ2-3 NA TRBD2 12 TRBV6-6 TGTGCCAGCAGCTCCCACCGGGGGGGGCAGTATTTT CASSSHRGGQYF
TRBJ2-2 NA NA 17 TRBV15 TGTGCCACCAGCAGAGATAAAAGGACAGCCAACACCGGGGAGCTGTTTTTT CATSRDKRTANTGELFF
TRBJ2-3 NA TRBD2 18 TRBV7-2 TGTGCCAGCAGCCAGTTAACGCTAGCGGGGGGGCCCACAGATACGCAGTATTTT CASSQLTLAGGPTDTQYF
TRBJ2-5 NA TRBD2 13 TRBV19 TGTGCCAGTAGTCTGTCGGGAGGGGAGACCCAGTACTTC CASSLSGGETQYF
TRBJ2-2 NA NA 16 TRBV7-2 TGTGCCAGCAGCTTAGGACACGTATTCAACACCGGGGAGCTGTTTTTT CASSLGHVFNTGELFF
TRBJ2-2 NA NA 14 TRBV5-4 TGTGCCAGCAGCGGTACAGCTTACACCGGGGAGCTGTTTTTT CASSGTAYTGELFF
TRBJ2-3 NA NA 13 TRBV12-3/TRBV12-4 TGTGCCAGCAGTCTTGAGCAGGCAGATACGCAGTATTTT CASSLEQADTQYF
TRBJ2-1 NA TRBD1 14 TRBV10-3 TGTGCCATCAGTCCCGGGACAGGGTACAATGAGCAGTTCTTC CAISPGTGYNEQFF